This T cell receptor (beta chain) was recorded in a study of blood T cell repertoires in COVID-19. The wider study: T cells, B-cell-depleted T cells, or PBMCs provided the cDNA or gDNA that served as material.

Authors' processing steps: Reference gene primer amplification gave estimated nucleated cell counts. Assay: immunoSEQ multiplex PCR; the TCRdb copy retains only in-frame clones and omits some. For V, J and clone size, that table is used; D and trimming come from the DNA. The sample holds approximately 290,000 clones, about 89% seen once. Per the germline V gene, CDR1 is SGHRS and CDR2 is YFSETQ. The length of the CDR3 is 13 residues. V dropped 3 bases and J dropped 6 bases, with 13 bases sitting between them. The rearrangement uses TRBV5-1 and TRBJ2-7, with TRBD2 as a possible D gene (5 bases). Input material: peripheral blood. This TCR was sampled from a young man with acute or convalescent COVID-19. The CDR3 reads CASSSGWPREQYF. For the CDR3, the DNA is TGCGCCAGCAGCTCGGGATGGCCCCGCGAGCAGTACTTC.